The next 28 T cell receptor beta chains were all read from a single sample in a study of OX40 agonist ivuxolimab in advanced cancers. The table came from immunoSEQ multiplex PCR; TCRdb's copy has only in-frame clones and leaves some out. The sample has more than 30,000 clones; more than 70% are singletons. This specimen consisted of CD4+ or CD8+ T cells sorted from blood, obtained in a trial of the OX40 agonist ivuxolimab. The receptors here all came from an adult with an advanced solid tumor such as melanoma, head and neck, liver or kidney cancer.

This chain uses TRBV7-3 with TRBJ2-7; D is perhaps TRBD1 (6 bases). The CDR3 is 14 amino acids. The V gene lost 9 bases and the J gene lost 0 bases, with 15 bases spanning the gap. CDR1 is SGHTA and CDR2 is FQGTGA in the germline V gene. Here the CDR3 reads CASKKGDASYEQYF. As DNA, the CDR3 is TGTGCCAGTAAAAAGGGGGATGCCTCCTACGAGCAGTACTTC.

The chain employs TRBV5-1 and TRBJ2-1, with TRBD1 matching over 10 bases. Germline V gives CDR1 SGHRS, CDR2 YFSETQ. Germline trimming cut 1 base from V and 8 bases from J; bases unmatched to any gene: 12. The CDR3 has 17 amino acids. DNA of the CDR3: TGCGCCAGCAGCTTGAAACTCACCGGGACAGGGGAGCATGAGCAGTTCTTC. Protein product: CASSLKLTGTGEHEQFF.

V is TRBV11-3 and J is TRBJ2-1; the match to TRBD2 covers 13 bases. CDR3 length: 16 amino acids. From germline, CDR1 is SGHNT and CDR2 YENEEA. With 5 bases clipped from V and 5 bases from J, the junction kept 6 bases outside the gene matches. In DNA, the CDR3 is TGTGCCAGCAGCACTAGCGGGGGGGCCGGGAACAATGAGCAGTTCTTC. This sequence encodes CASSTSGGAGNNEQFF.

This chain links TRBV13 with TRBJ2-7; a weak D match, TRBD2 (5 bases). This CDR3 has 20 amino acids. Trimming removed 0 bases at V and 5 bases at J, with 29 bases between. Looked up from germline, CDR1 is PRHDT and CDR2 is FYEKMQ (reference sequence). The CDR3 protein is CASSLGGRRDLKRWAHEQYF. Written as DNA, the CDR3 is TGTGCCAGCAGCTTAGGCGGACGCCGGGATCTAAAAAGGTGGGCGCACGAGCAGTACTTC. The whole variable domain, filled in from reference TRBV13 and TRBJ2-7, reads AAGVIQSPRHLIKEKRETATLKCYPIPRHDTVYWYQQGPGQDPQFLISFYEKMQSDKGSIPDRFSAQQFSDYHSELNMSSLELGDSALYFCASSLGGRRDLKRWAHEQYFGPGTRLTVT.

Only one count was recorded for this clone. This chain links TRBV5-5 with TRBJ1-2; 7 bases are a match to TRBD1. Trimming took 5 bases from V and 4 from J; bases not matched to a gene: 14. The CDR3 has 16 residues. Germline values: CDR1 SGHKS, CDR2 YYEKEE (reference sequence). Here the CDR3 DNA reads TGTGCCAGCAGAGAAGAACCGACAGGGATAAGCTATGGCTACACCTTC. Amino acid sequence: CASREEPTGISYGYTF.

The rearrangement joins TRBV4-3 to TRBJ1-1; D not certain. The CDR3 consists of 13 residues. V was shortened by 4 bases and J by 5 bases, with 11 bases between the two germline ends. CDR1 is LGHNA and CDR2 is YSLEER in the germline V gene. This CDR3 reads CASSRYSATEAFF. In DNA, the CDR3 is TGCGCCAGCAGCCGATACTCGGCAACTGAAGCTTTCTTT.

The rearrangement joins TRBV4-1 to TRBJ1-1; D gene uncertain. This CDR3 has 15 amino acids. Germline assignment: CDR1 MGHRA and CDR2 YSYEKL. Trimming removed 4 bases at V and 4 bases at J, with 16 bases between. CDR3 DNA sequence: TGCGCCAGCAGCCCCCACCCGGGGTTGAGCACTGAAGCTTTCTTT. This codes for CASSPHPGLSTEAFF.

The chain carries TRBV28 and TRBJ1-2, with D maybe TRBD1 (5 bases). The V and J ends lost 3 bases and 5 bases respectively, with 7 bases between them. CDR1 is MDHEN and CDR2 is SYDVKM in the germline V gene. This CDR3 comprises 12 residues. CDR3 protein: CASSFRQYGYTF. The CDR3, as DNA: TGTGCCAGCAGTTTCAGACAGTATGGCTACACCTTC.

The chain employs TRBV30 and TRBJ1-3; 7 nucleotides agree with TRBD1. This CDR3 has 15 amino acids. Germline assignment: CDR1 GTSNPN and CDR2 SVGIG (reference sequence). The J segment lost 1 base and the V segment lost 2 bases, leaving 5 bases of the junction unmatched. Here the CDR3 reads CAWSRDSGSGNTIYF. The CDR3 nucleotides read TGTGCCTGGAGTCGGGACAGTGGTTCTGGAAACACCATATATTTT.

The J gene is TRBJ2-7, the V gene TRBV6-5, with TRBD1 matching 9 bases. V was clipped by 6 bases and J by 5 bases; unmatched bases: 8. The CDR3 runs 14 residues. Germline V lookup: CDR1 MNHEY, CDR2 SVGAGI. This CDR3 reads CASRTTGTGHEQYF. Written as DNA, the CDR3 is TGTGCCAGCAGGACAACCGGGACAGGGCACGAGCAGTACTTC.

In this sample, this clone turned up once. This rearrangement joins TRBV9 to TRBJ2-5, with 8 bases identical to TRBD2. With 0 bases clipped from V and 4 bases from J, the junction kept 5 bases outside the gene matches. This CDR3 spans 15 amino acids. Germline CDR1 SGDLS, CDR2 YYNGEE. The CDR3, as DNA: TGTGCCAGCAGCGTAGCGGGGGGGAGTAGAGAGACCCAGTACTTC. Amino acid sequence: CASSVAGGSRETQYF.

This rearrangement joins TRBV10-2 to TRBJ1-1; D gene uncertain. Trimming shortened V by 0 bases and J by 0 bases, and 8 bases separated the two germline ends. Per the germline V gene, CDR1 is WSHSY and CDR2 is SAAADI. The CDR3 is 15 amino acids. In DNA form, the CDR3 reads TGCGCCAGCAGTGAGTCGGTGCAGGTGAACACTGAAGCTTTCTTT. Translated: CASSESVQVNTEAFF.

V and J are TRBV28 and TRBJ1-1; tentative D call: TRBD1 (5 bases). CDR1 MDHEN and CDR2 SYDVKM come from the germline V gene. V lost 5 bases to trimming and J lost 1 base, with 17 bases between them. This CDR3 has 16 residues. The CDR3 is CASSPAFVGGNTEAFF. The DNA for the CDR3 is TGTGCCAGCAGTCCAGCTTTTGTTGGGGGGAACACTGAAGCTTTCTTT.

The V gene is TRBV12-5, the J gene TRBJ1-2; D might be TRBD1 (5 bases). With 7 bases removed from V and 6 bases from J, the gap between germline ends came to 18 bases. This CDR3 contains 14 residues. From germline, CDR1 is LGHNT and CDR2 FRNRAP. This chain's CDR3 is CASAFIQGANGYTF. CDR3 coding DNA: TGTGCTAGTGCCTTCATCCAGGGTGCAAATGGCTACACCTTC.

This chain connects TRBV4-1 to TRBJ2-5; TRBD1 matches 10 bases. The CDR3 consists of 17 residues. CDR1 and CDR2 (germline): MGHRA, YSYEKL. The trim removed 0 bases at V and 5 bases at J, leaving 9 bases unmatched. CDR3 protein: CASSQDRVTGGVETQYF. In DNA, the CDR3 is TGCGCCAGCAGCCAAGATCGAGTGACAGGGGGCGTGGAGACCCAGTACTTC.

Regarding this clone: One end of the junction is discordant with germline, which a read error may explain. The V call is TRBV2, the J call TRBJ2-5; 13 nucleotides align to TRBD2. There are 12 residues in the CDR3. The V gene's germline CDR1 is SNHLY and CDR2 FYNNEI. As DNA, the CDR3 is TGTGCCAGCAGTGTTCGGGGACTAGCGGGGAACTTC. Amino acid sequence: CASSVRGLAGNF.

This chain uses TRBV9 with TRBJ2-7; D remains unclear. Germline CDR1 is SGDLS and CDR2 is YYNGEE. There are 15 residues in the CDR3. V lost 0 bases to trimming and J lost 4 bases, with 14 bases between them. The CDR3 coding sequence is TGTGCCAGCAGCGTAGGAGACATCGCTGGATACGAGCAGTACTTC. It yields the protein CASSVGDIAGYEQYF.

V gene TRBV11-1 combines with J gene TRBJ2-7; TRBD1 might be the D (5 bases). The germline V gene encodes CDR1 SGHAT and CDR2 FQDESV (reference sequence). Trimming pared 6 bases from V and 0 bases from J, leaving 18 bases between. The CDR3 sequence is 16 residues long. CDR3 in DNA: TGTGCCAGCAGTAGCCCCTGGGGCGGCAGCTCCTACGAGCAGTACTTC. Amino acid sequence: CASSSPWGGSSYEQYF. The whole variable domain, remainder taken from reference TRBV11-1 and TRBJ2-7, is EAEVAQSPRYKITEKSQAVAFWCDPISGHATLYWYRQILGQGPELLVQFQDESVVDDSQLPKDRFSAERLKGVDSTLKIQPAELGDSAMYLCASSSPWGGSSYEQYFGPGTRLTVT.

This clone turned up a few times. The gene calls are TRBV10-3 and TRBJ1-1; D may be TRBD1 (5 bases). The CDR3 spans 13 residues. V was cut by 5 bases and J by 6 bases, with 13 bases left in between. The germline V gene encodes CDR1 ENHRY and CDR2 SYGVKD. The CDR3 region is CAISKRQGSEAFF. The CDR3 nucleotides are TGTGCCATCAGTAAGCGTCAGGGTTCTGAAGCTTTCTTT.

The chain employs TRBV10-2 and TRBJ1-6; no reliable D call. The CDR3 contains 12 residues. The V gene lost 1 base and the J gene lost 9 bases, with 4 bases spanning the gap. In germline, CDR1 is WSHSY, CDR2 SAAADI. The CDR3 DNA reads as TGCGCCAGCAGTGAGTTGGTTTCACCCCTCCACTTT. Encoded protein: CASSELVSPLHF.

This clone was seen just once. This chain joins TRBV7-9 and TRBJ2-7, with D perhaps TRBD2 (5 bases). V was pared by 2 bases and J by 5 bases, with 28 bases between. Germline CDR1 is SEHNR and CDR2 is FQNEAQ (reference sequence). The CDR3 has 19 residues. CDR3 nucleotide sequence: TGTGCCAGCAGCTTACAAAGTATAGATTCCGGGATAGGCGTCCACGAGCAGTACTTC. Its translation is CASSLQSIDSGIGVHEQYF.

The rearrangement joins TRBV10-3 to TRBJ2-2; TRBD1 matches 8 bases. The length of the CDR3 is 16 residues. CDR1 ENHRY and CDR2 SYGVKD come from the germline V gene. The junction had 7 bases not matched to a gene; V was cut back by 3 bases and J by 4 bases. This CDR3 is CAISESGGRSTGELFF. CDR3 bases: TGTGCCATCAGTGAATCAGGGGGCAGGAGCACCGGGGAGCTGTTTTTT.

This rearrangement joins TRBV6-6 to TRBJ1-2; 12 nucleotides align to TRBD1. CDR1 is MNHNY and CDR2 is SVGAGI in the germline V gene (reference sequence). This CDR3 comprises 16 residues. With V trimmed by 2 bases and J by 8 bases, 9 bases remained unmatched. The chain's CDR3 is CASSYAGDRGRKGYTF. DNA for the CDR3: TGTGCCAGCAGTTACGCTGGGGACAGGGGGCGGAAGGGCTACACCTTC.

The chain recombines TRBV10-3 with TRBJ1-1; the match to TRBD1 covers 9 bases. There are 14 residues in the CDR3. The V segment lost 6 bases and the J segment 2 bases; nucleotides outside the gene matches: 4. CDR1 is ENHRY and CDR2 is SYGVKD in the germline V gene. CDR3 sequence (DNA): TGTGCCATCAGCACAGGGGGCGAAAACACTGAAGCTTTCTTT. Protein: CAISTGGENTEAFF.

This clone has a handful of counts. The gene calls are TRBV15 and TRBJ2-1, with 12 bases aligning to TRBD2. The CDR3 has 20 amino acids. Germline values: CDR1 LNHNV, CDR2 YYDKDF (reference sequence). V lost 5 bases and J lost 1; bases outside the gene matches: 15. The CDR3 here is CATSGKKAGLAGSSYNEQFF. The CDR3 DNA reads TGTGCCACCAGCGGAAAAAAGGCGGGACTAGCGGGTAGTTCCTACAATGAGCAGTTCTTC.

This clone has just one count. The chain combines TRBV28 with TRBJ1-1; TRBD1 might be the D (6 bases). This CDR3 contains 13 residues. Germline V gene data show CDR1 as MDHEN and CDR2 as SYDVKM. V was clipped by 6 bases and J by 1 base, with 9 bases between them. The CDR3 is CASRPGQNTEAFF. The CDR3 DNA reads TGTGCCAGCAGACCGGGACAGAACACTGAAGCTTTCTTT.

The CDR3 loop is CASSYISRGRGEKLFF. The CDR3 nucleotides read TGTGCCAGCAGTTACATCTCTCGAGGGCGGGGTGAAAAACTGTTTTTT. The rearrangement joins TRBV6-5 to TRBJ1-4, with no clear D. The CDR3 totals 16 residues. Looked up from germline, CDR1 is MNHEY and CDR2 is SVGAGI. The V end lost 2 bases, the J end lost 7 bases, and 17 bases lay between the germline ends.

The chain couples TRBV5-6 to TRBJ1-2; D is undetermined. The germline CDR1 and CDR2 sequences are SGHDT and YYEEEE. Trimming removed 6 bases from V and 4 bases from J, with 19 bases in between. The CDR3 loop spans 15 amino acids. CDR3 bases: TGTGCCAGCACCCTACCTCGGGGTAGGGTCTATGGCTACACCTTC. Translating gives CASTLPRGRVYGYTF.